Sequencing of this T cell receptor beta chain was carried out in a study of control samples from healthy donors and cancer patients. Data came from immunoSEQ multiplex PCR; TCRdb stores just in-frame clones and leaves some out. The top ten hold over 10% of the sample, which has 130,000 or so clones, about 83% seen once. Germline V CDR1 and CDR2: MNHEY, SVGAGI. V was pared by 6 bases and J by 7 bases, with 15 bases between. This CDR3 has 13 amino acids. This clone showed up just a few times. The J gene is TRBJ1-1, the V gene TRBV6-5; TRBD1 might be the D (6 bases). Sequenced input: blood. This sequence was found in a man aged 25 to 40 in good health. As DNA, the CDR3 is TGTGCCAGCAGAAAACAGGGTTCGGGTGAAGCTTTCTTT. It yields the protein CASRKQGSGEAFF.